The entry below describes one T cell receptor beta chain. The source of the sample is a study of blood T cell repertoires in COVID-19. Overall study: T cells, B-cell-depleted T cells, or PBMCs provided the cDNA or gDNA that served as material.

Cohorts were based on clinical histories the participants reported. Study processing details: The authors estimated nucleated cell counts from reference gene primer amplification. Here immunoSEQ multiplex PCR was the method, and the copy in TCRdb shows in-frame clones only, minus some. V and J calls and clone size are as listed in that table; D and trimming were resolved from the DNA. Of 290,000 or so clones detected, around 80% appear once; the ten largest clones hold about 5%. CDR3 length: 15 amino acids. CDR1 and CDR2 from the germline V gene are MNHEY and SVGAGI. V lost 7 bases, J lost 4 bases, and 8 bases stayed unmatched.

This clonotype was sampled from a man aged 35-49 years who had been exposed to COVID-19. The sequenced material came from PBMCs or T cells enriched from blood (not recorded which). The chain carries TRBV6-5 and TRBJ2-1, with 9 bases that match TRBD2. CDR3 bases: TGTGCCAGCAAGCTAACGGGACTAGCTTACAATGAGCAGTTCTTC. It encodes CASKLTGLAYNEQFF.